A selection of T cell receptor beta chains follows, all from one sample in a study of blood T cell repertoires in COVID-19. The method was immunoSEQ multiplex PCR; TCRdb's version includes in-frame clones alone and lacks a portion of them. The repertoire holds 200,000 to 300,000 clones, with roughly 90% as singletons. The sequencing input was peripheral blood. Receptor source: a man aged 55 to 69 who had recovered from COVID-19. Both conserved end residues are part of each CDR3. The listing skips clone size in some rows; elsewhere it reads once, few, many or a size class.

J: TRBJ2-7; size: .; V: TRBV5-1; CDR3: CASSLVVGDEQYF
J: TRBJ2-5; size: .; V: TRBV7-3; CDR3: CASSPQGDSRETQYF
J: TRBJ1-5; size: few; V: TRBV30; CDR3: CAWDRGLGNQPQHF
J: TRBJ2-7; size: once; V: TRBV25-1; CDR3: CASRGGSSYEQYF
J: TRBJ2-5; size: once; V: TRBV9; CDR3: CASSVESGGETQYF
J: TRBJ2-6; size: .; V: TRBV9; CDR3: CASGTGDGANVLTF
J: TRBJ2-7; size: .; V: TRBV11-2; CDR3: CASSRTGNHEQYF
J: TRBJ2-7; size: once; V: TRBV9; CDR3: CASSGDPGTGLYEQYF
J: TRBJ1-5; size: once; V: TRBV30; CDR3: CASEGGSNQPQHF
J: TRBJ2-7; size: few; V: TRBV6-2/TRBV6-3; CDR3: CASSDPGQGSFYEQYF
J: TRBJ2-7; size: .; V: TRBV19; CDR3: CASSIGLAGRTYEQYF
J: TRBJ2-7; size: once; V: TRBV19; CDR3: CASAGGPYEQYF
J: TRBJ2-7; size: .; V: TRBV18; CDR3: CASSPPGTGYYEQYF
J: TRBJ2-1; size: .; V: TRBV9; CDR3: CASSVVQRTGLLGEQFF
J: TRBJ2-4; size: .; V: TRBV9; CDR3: CASSPTWTSPIQYF
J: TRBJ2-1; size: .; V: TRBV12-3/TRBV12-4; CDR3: CASSSLEYGEQFF
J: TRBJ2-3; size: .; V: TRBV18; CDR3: CASSPQQGLTDTQYF
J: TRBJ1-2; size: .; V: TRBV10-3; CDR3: CAAGTAPSVYGYTF
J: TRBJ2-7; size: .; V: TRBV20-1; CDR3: CSAPKLGEQYF
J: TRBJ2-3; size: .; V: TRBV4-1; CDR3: CASSQGASGYTDTQYF
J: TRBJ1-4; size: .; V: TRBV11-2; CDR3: CASSLTGGGEKLFF
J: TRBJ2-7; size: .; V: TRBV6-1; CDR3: CASSEAPGQGYEQYF
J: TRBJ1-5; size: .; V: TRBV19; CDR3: CASSVTGNSNQPQHF
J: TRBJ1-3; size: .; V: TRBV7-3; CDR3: CASSLMSFGTAIYF
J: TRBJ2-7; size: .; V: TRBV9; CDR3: CASGPGGYEQYF
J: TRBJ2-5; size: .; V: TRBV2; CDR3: CASSGHRDRGLLQETQYF
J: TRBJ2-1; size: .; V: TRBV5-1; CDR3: CASSWGLNYNEQFF
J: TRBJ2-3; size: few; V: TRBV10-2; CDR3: CASSLGGLIGGPTDTQYF
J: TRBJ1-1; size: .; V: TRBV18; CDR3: CASSPPYRKNTEAFF
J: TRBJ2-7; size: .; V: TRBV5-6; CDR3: CASSSGRLRGQYF
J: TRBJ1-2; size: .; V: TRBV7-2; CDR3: CASSPAGTGIYGYTF
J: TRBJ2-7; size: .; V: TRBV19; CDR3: CASSSRTSGGFNEQYF
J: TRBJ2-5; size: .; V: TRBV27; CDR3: CASKSWTSRYQETQYF
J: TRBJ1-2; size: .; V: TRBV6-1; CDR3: CASKPTGINYGYTF
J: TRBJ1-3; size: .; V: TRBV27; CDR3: CASSRQPGLGNTIYF
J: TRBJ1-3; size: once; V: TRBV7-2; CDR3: CASSLSSGNTIYF
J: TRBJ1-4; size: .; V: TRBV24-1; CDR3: CATSDTGASNEKLFF
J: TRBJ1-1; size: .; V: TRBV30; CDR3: CATRRTMNTEAFF
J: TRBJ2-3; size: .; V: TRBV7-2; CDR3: CASSIQGAFTDTQYF
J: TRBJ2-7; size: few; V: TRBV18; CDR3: CASSTTGGSSYEQYF
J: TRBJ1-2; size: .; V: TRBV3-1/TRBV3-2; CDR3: CASSPRRQGAGYGYTF
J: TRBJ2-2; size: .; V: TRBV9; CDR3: CASSVGLAGMTGELFF
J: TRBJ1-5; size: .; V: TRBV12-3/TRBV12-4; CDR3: CASSLNLYQPQHF
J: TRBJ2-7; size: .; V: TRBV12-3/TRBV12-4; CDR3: CASSGTGGYLQYF
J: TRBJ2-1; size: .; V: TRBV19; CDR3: CASSADTGLYNEQFF
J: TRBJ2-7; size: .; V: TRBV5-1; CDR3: CASKLFSYEQYF
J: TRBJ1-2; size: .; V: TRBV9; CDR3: CASRSGGSYGYTF
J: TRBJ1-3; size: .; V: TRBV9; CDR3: CASSTGVSNTIYF
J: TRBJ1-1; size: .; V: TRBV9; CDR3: CASSVGGDTEAFF